Following are 8 T cell receptor beta chains from one sample sequenced in a study of CD8 T cells in Susac syndrome. Random hexamers were used to reverse transcribe an amount of about 0.45 to 1 ug RNA. TCRdb reprocessed the immunoSEQ multiplex PCR reads via MiXCR and lists one record per CDR3 protein. The sample holds roughly 400,000 distinct CDR3 sequences, 85% to 90% seen once. Material: CD8+ T cells from PBMCs. These receptors all come from a human donor with multiple sclerosis.

V and J are TRBV27 and TRBJ2-7; a weak D match, TRBD1 (5 bases). From germline, CDR1 is MNHEY and CDR2 SMNVEV (reference sequence). The CDR3 is made up of 14 amino acids. V lost 0 bases and J 5 bases, leaving 11 bases between the germline ends. In DNA form, the CDR3 reads TGTGCCAGCAGTTTATCAGCGACAGTAAACGAGCAGTACTTC. Its translation: CASSLSATVNEQYF.

The chain combines TRBV6-2 or TRBV6-3 with TRBJ1-1, with a possible D match to TRBD1 (5 bases). The CDR3 has 14 residues. Trimming took off 1 base at V and 4 bases at J, with 10 bases between the two ends. CDR1 and CDR2 (germline): MNHEY, SVGEGT. CDR3 coding DNA: TGTGCCAGCAGTTACTTTCCGGGGGGCACTGAAGCTTTCTTT. This translates into CASSYFPGGTEAFF.

This clonotype was observed a few times. The chain carries TRBV4-1 and TRBJ1-1; no clear D gene. The length of the CDR3 is 12 residues. Between the trimmed V and J ends, which lost 1 base and 5 bases, there was a span of 5 bases. The V gene's germline CDR1 is MGHRA and CDR2 YSYEKL. CDR3 in amino acids: CASSQAGTEAFF. Here the CDR3 DNA reads TGCGCCAGCAGCCAAGCGGGGACTGAAGCTTTCTTT.

This chain links TRBV2 with TRBJ2-7; the D gene is possibly TRBD2 (6 bases). The CDR3 totals 12 residues. Trimming stripped 4 bases from V and 7 bases from J, with 11 bases between. The germline CDR1 and CDR2 sequences are SNHLY and FYNNEI. Here the CDR3 DNA reads TGTGCCAGCAGTGCGGGGAGCGGGGAGCAGTACTTC. This gives the protein CASSAGSGEQYF.

The chain recombines TRBV6-5 with TRBJ1-2; 9 bases are shared with TRBD1. V lost 6 bases to trimming and J lost 8 bases; unmatched junction nucleotides: 7. The CDR3 spans 13 residues. Germline values: CDR1 MNHEY, CDR2 SVGAGI. The CDR3 region is CASSTGQGAGYTF. CDR3 bases: TGTGCCAGCAGCACGGGACAGGGTGCCGGCTACACCTTC.

The chain has TRBV6-5 and TRBJ2-7, with D hard to call. There are 15 residues in the CDR3. The V gene lost 7 bases and the J gene lost 13 bases, with 29 bases spanning the gap. Germline V gene sequence: CDR1 MNHEY, CDR2 SVGAGI. CDR3 DNA sequence: TGTGCCAGCAATATCATCTACCCCTATGGGTTTCCGAACTACTTC. This codes for CASNIIYPYGFPNYF.

The J gene is TRBJ2-5, the V gene TRBV30; tentative D call: TRBD1 (5 bases). This CDR3 contains 15 residues. Trimming removed 1 base at V and 2 bases at J, with 14 bases between. CDR1 and CDR2 (germline): GTSNPN, SVGIG (reference sequence). The CDR3 DNA is TGTGCCTGGAGTGCGCCCGGACACCAACAAGAGACCCAGTACTTC. This codes for CAWSAPGHQQETQYF.

This chain connects TRBV27 to TRBJ1-5, with a weak D call TRBD1 (6 bases). The CDR3 totals 15 residues. Germline CDR1 reads MNHEY; CDR2 reads SMNVEV (reference sequence). V shed 6 bases and J shed 1 base, with 13 bases lying between them. The CDR3 sequence is CASRAVGASNQPQHF. The CDR3, as DNA: TGTGCCAGCAGGGCAGTGGGGGCAAGCAATCAGCCCCAGCATTTT.